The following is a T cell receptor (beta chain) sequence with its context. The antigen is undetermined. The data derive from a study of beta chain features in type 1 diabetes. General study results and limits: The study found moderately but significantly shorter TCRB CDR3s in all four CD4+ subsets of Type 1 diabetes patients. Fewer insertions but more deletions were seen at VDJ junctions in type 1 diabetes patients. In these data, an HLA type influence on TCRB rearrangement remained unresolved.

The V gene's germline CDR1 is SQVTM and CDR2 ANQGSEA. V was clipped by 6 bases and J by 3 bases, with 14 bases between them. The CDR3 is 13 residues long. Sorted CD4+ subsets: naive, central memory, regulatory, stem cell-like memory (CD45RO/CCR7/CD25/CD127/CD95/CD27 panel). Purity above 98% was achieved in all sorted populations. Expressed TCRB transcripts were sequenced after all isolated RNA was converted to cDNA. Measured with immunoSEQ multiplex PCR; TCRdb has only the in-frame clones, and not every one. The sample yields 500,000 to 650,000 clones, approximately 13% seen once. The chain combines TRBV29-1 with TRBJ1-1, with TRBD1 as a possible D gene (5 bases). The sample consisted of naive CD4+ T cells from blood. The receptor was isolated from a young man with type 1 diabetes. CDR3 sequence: CSVQGSSDTEAFF. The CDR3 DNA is TGCAGCGTCCAGGGTTCGTCGGACACTGAAGCTTTCTTT.